The next 32 T cell receptor beta chains were all read from a single sample in a study of shared clonotypes between healthy human individuals. Using immunoSEQ multiplex PCR, the repertoire was profiled, and TCRdb retains in-frame clones only, with some absent. In the table there are 100,000 or so clones, less than 80% of which are singletons. The specimen was memory CD8+ T cells sorted from blood. Stated subset: CD45RO+ cells pooled with CCR7-negative TemRA cells. These receptor sequences come from a woman aged 25 to 39 in good health.

The chain recombines TRBV27 with TRBJ2-5; unclear D gene. Trimming removed 3 bases at V and 5 bases at J, with 7 bases between. The CDR3 runs 12 residues. Germline CDR1 reads MNHEY; CDR2 reads SMNVEV (reference sequence). CDR3: CASSFRGETQYF. CDR3 coding DNA: TGTGCCAGCAGTTTTCGTGGGGAGACCCAGTACTTC.

There are a few counts of this clone. This chain joins TRBV5-4 and TRBJ2-3, with 10 bases aligning to TRBD2. CDR3 length: 17 amino acids. CDR1 and CDR2 from the germline V gene are SGHNT and YYREEE (reference sequence). Trimming removed 2 bases from V and 3 bases from J; junction bases left unmatched: 9. The CDR3 region is CASSLLAGPGGTDTQYF. The CDR3 nucleotides are TGTGCCAGCAGCTTACTAGCGGGACCGGGGGGTACAGATACGCAGTATTTT.

This rearrangement joins TRBV19 to TRBJ2-7; 8 nucleotides align to TRBD2. The CDR3 loop spans 12 amino acids. The V gene's germline CDR1 is LNHDA and CDR2 SQIVND (reference sequence). The CDR3: CASGVAGHEQYF. The CDR3 DNA is TGTGCGAGTGGGGTAGCGGGACACGAGCAGTACTTC.

This rearrangement joins TRBV5-1 to TRBJ2-7; TRBD1 matches at 11 bases. CDR1 and CDR2 from the germline V gene are SGHRS and YFSETQ. V was clipped by 3 bases and J by 5 bases; unmatched bases: 4. This CDR3 is built from 14 residues. The CDR3 DNA follows: TGCGCCAGCAGCTACGGGACAGGGGGAAACGAGCAGTACTTC. Residues: CASSYGTGGNEQYF.

The J gene is TRBJ1-4, the V gene TRBV19; 7 nucleotides agree with TRBD1. This CDR3 comprises 14 residues. Germline V gives CDR1 LNHDA, CDR2 SQIVND (reference sequence). Unmatched junction bases numbered 7, after V lost 4 bases and J lost 8 bases. The CDR3 DNA reads TGTGCCAGTAGTAGATGGGACAGATTCGAAAAACTGTTTTTT. This codes for CASSRWDRFEKLFF.

The chain is built from TRBV6-5 and TRBJ2-7; D possibly corresponds to TRBD1 (5 bases). Germline values: CDR1 MNHEY, CDR2 SVGAGI. The V and J ends lost 5 bases and 3 bases respectively, with 14 bases between them. The CDR3 extends over 14 amino acids. CDR3 residues: CASSLPDRYYEQYF. CDR3 in DNA: TGTGCCAGCAGTCTTCCCGACAGATACTACGAGCAGTACTTC.

On this clone itself: Relative to the germline gene, one junction end is altered; a read error may explain this. The gene calls are TRBV7-9 and TRBJ1-1; D may be TRBD1 (5 bases). In germline, CDR1 is SEHNR, CDR2 FQNEAQ (reference sequence). The CDR3 has 13 residues. In DNA, the CDR3 is TGTGCCAGCAGCTGGGGGAAGAACGCTGAAGCTTTCTTT. Translating it yields CASSWGKNAEAFF.

The chain employs TRBV4-1 and TRBJ2-1; 12 nucleotides line up with TRBD2. V lost 5 bases, J lost 4 bases, and 3 bases stayed unmatched. The length of the CDR3 is 15 residues. Germline V gene data show CDR1 as MGHRA and CDR2 as YSYEKL. CDR3 sequence reads: CASSTGLAGYNEQFF. For the CDR3, the DNA is TGCGCCAGCAGCACCGGACTAGCGGGATACAATGAGCAGTTCTTC.

The CDR3 region is CASSERTDPRGGTDTQYF. CDR3 nucleotides: TGTGCCAGCAGTGAAAGGACCGACCCTAGAGGCGGCACAGATACGCAGTATTTT. The V and J genes are TRBV25-1 and TRBJ2-3; D uncertain. Germline V CDR1 and CDR2: MGHDK, SYGVNS. There are 18 residues in the CDR3. V lost 2 bases, J lost 1 base, and 19 bases lay in between.

The CDR3: CASSIDLGVLYEQYF. CDR3 nucleotides: TGTGCCAGTAGTATAGATCTTGGCGTTCTCTACGAGCAGTACTTC. The gene calls are TRBV19 and TRBJ2-7; D not certain. The CDR3 is made up of 15 amino acids. V was pared by 0 bases and J by 3 bases, with 12 bases between. The germline gives CDR1 LNHDA, CDR2 SQIVND (reference sequence). Filled out from reference TRBV19 and TRBJ2-7, the complete variable domain reads DGGITQSPKYLFRKEGQNVTLSCEQNLNHDAMYWYRQDPGQGLRLIYYSQIVNDFQKGDIAEGYSVSREKKESFPLTVTSAQKNPTAFYLCASSIDLGVLYEQYFGPGTRLTVT.

A single count supports this clone. The CDR3 coding sequence is TGCGCCAGCAGGCAGGCGGCTAGCGGGAACCAAGAGACCCAGTACTTC. It encodes CASRQAASGNQETQYF. V gene TRBV5-1 combines with J gene TRBJ2-5, with TRBD2 matching 9 bases. With V trimmed by 5 bases and J by 0 bases, 8 bases remained unmatched. The germline gives CDR1 SGHRS, CDR2 YFSETQ. The CDR3 consists of 16 residues.

The chain combines TRBV28 with TRBJ2-4, with 7 bases aligning to TRBD1. From germline, CDR1 is MDHEN and CDR2 SYDVKM. V shed 8 bases and J 7 bases; nucleotides not matched to a gene: 8. The CDR3 is 13 residues long. The CDR3 spells CASGDRATNIQYF. CDR3 bases: TGTGCCAGCGGCGACAGGGCAACGAACATTCAGTACTTC. The variable domain in full, completed from reference TRBV28 and TRBJ2-4, reads DVKVTQSSRYLVKRTGEKVFLECVQDMDHENMFWYRQDPGLGLRLIYFSYDVKMKEKGDIPEGYSVSREKKERFSLILESASTNQTSMYLCASGDRATNIQYFGAGTRLSVL.

The rearrangement uses TRBV27 and TRBJ2-1; the D gene is possibly TRBD2 (5 bases). V was shortened by 5 bases and J by 2 bases, with 19 bases between the two germline ends. Germline values: CDR1 MNHEY, CDR2 SMNVEV (reference sequence). The CDR3 runs 17 residues. DNA for the CDR3: TGTGCCAGCAGTCCCTCTCCCGCGGGCCGTACCTACAATGAGCAGTTCTTC. Its protein product is CASSPSPAGRTYNEQFF.

This clone was observed a few times. The chain combines TRBV29-1 with TRBJ1-5; no firm D call. The CDR3 covers 13 residues. Trimming pared 4 bases from V and 4 bases from J, leaving 11 bases between. Looked up from germline, CDR1 is SQVTM and CDR2 is ANQGSEA. The CDR3 loop reads CSVAWRNNQPQHF. The CDR3 bases are TGCAGCGTTGCTTGGAGGAATAATCAGCCCCAGCATTTT.

The chain combines TRBV5-1 with TRBJ1-4; D might be TRBD1 (5 bases). This CDR3 has 14 residues. Germline V CDR1 and CDR2: SGHRS, YFSETQ. Trimming left V 2 bases short and J 10 bases short, with 15 bases between. CDR3 loop: CASSFVQGGGKLFF. The CDR3 DNA is TGCGCCAGCAGCTTTGTTCAGGGAGGTGGAAAACTGTTTTTT.

The chain combines TRBV28 with TRBJ1-1, with D perhaps TRBD1 (5 bases). Deletions cut 7 bases from V and 1 base from J, with 16 bases between. Germline CDR1 is MDHEN and CDR2 is SYDVKM. The CDR3 covers 15 residues. CDR3 bases: TGTGCCAGCATCATTCCCGGGGGGACGAACACTGAAGCTTTCTTT. Residues: CASIIPGGTNTEAFF.

The gene calls are TRBV6-6 and TRBJ2-3, with D tentatively TRBD1 or TRBD2 (5 bases each). V lost 2 bases and J 1 base, leaving 7 bases between the germline ends. The V gene's germline CDR1 is MNHNY and CDR2 SVGAGI (reference sequence). The CDR3 loop spans 14 amino acids. CDR3 in amino acids: CASSYGTGTDTQYF. The CDR3 coding sequence is TGTGCCAGCAGTTACGGGACGGGCACAGATACGCAGTATTTT.

This clone came up a few times. This sequence joins TRBV4-1 and TRBJ1-4, with unresolved D. V lost 2 bases to trimming and J lost 8 bases, with 9 bases between them. This CDR3 has 13 amino acids. Germline CDR1 and CDR2: MGHRA and YSYEKL. The CDR3 here is CASSQFSGEKLFF. CDR3 nucleotides: TGCGCCAGCAGCCAATTTTCGGGGGAAAAACTGTTTTTT.

As DNA, the CDR3 is TGTGCCAGCAGCACCCACAGGGGCCCTAGCTCCTACAATGAGCAGTTCTTC. It is translated as CASSTHRGPSSYNEQFF. The J gene is TRBJ2-1, the V gene TRBV11-2; 7 positions match TRBD1. This CDR3 comprises 17 residues. Germline lookup yields CDR1 SGHAT and CDR2 FQNNGV. V lost 5 bases and J lost 0; bases outside the gene matches: 10.

V usage is TRBV10-1 and J usage is TRBJ2-1; 11 bases agree with TRBD2. CDR1 WNHNN and CDR2 SYGVQD come from the germline V gene (reference sequence). The CDR3 is made up of 16 amino acids. Trimming took 4 bases from V and 7 from J; bases not matched to a gene: 9. The CDR3 loop is CASSGGDSGRVNEQFF. In DNA form, the CDR3 reads TGCGCCAGCAGTGGTGGAGATAGCGGGAGGGTTAATGAGCAGTTCTTC.

This clone turned up a few times. The chain uses TRBV30 and TRBJ2-7; 7 bases align to TRBD1. The CDR3 covers 13 residues. With 4 bases clipped from V and 3 bases from J, the junction kept 6 bases outside the gene matches. The germline CDR1 and CDR2 sequences are GTSNPN and SVGIG (reference sequence). The CDR3 sequence is CAWIRAGGYEQYF. DNA of the CDR3: TGTGCCTGGATCAGGGCAGGGGGCTACGAGCAGTACTTC.

The rearrangement joins TRBV7-8 to TRBJ2-7; 14 bases are a match to TRBD2. The CDR3 sequence is 18 residues long. CDR1 and CDR2 from the germline V gene are SGHVS and FQNEAQ. J gave up 0 bases and V 8 bases, and 12 bases lay outside the gene matches. The CDR3 reads CASRRGLAGELSSYEQYF. The CDR3 DNA reads TGTGCCAGCCGGCGGGGACTAGCGGGAGAACTAAGCTCCTACGAGCAGTACTTC.

The J gene is TRBJ2-5, the V gene TRBV2; 8 positions agree with TRBD1. There are 17 residues in the CDR3. The ends lost 0 bases at V and 4 bases at J; junction bases unmatched: 10. Germline V gene data show CDR1 as SNHLY and CDR2 as FYNNEI. The CDR3, as DNA: TGTGCCAGCAGTGAAGCGCTTCCGGCAGGGGGCACAGAGACCCAGTACTTC. Residues: CASSEALPAGGTETQYF.

This chain connects TRBV4-1 to TRBJ1-1; D ambiguous. The CDR3 extends over 14 amino acids. Looked up from germline, CDR1 is MGHRA and CDR2 is YSYEKL. Trimming stripped 2 bases from V and 2 bases from J, with 9 bases between. The CDR3 region is CASSQFRQNTEAFF. The DNA of the CDR3 is TGCGCCAGCAGCCAATTTAGACAAAACACTGAAGCTTTCTTT.

This clone was detected many times. The chain combines TRBV30 with TRBJ2-5; D is ambiguous. The V end was cut by 2 bases, the J end by 1 base, with 8 bases between. This CDR3 spans 13 amino acids. CDR1 GTSNPN and CDR2 SVGIG come from the germline V gene (reference sequence). The CDR3: CAWSLSSQETQYF. CDR3 bases: TGTGCCTGGAGTTTGTCCAGCCAAGAGACCCAGTACTTC.

Concerning this clone itself: Since a much larger clone is just one base distant, this may be a read error. This sample also contains other DNA sequences that code for the same CDR3. The genes are TRBV7-9 and TRBJ2-1; either TRBD1 or TRBD2 may supply D (6 bases each). The V end lost 5 bases, the J end lost 0 bases, and 14 bases lay between the germline ends. The CDR3 has 16 amino acids. Germline values: CDR1 SEHNR, CDR2 FQNEAQ (reference sequence). The CDR3 nucleotides read TGTGCCAGCAGCCCGAGAGGGGGGAGCTCCTACAATGAGCAGTTCTTC. Translated: CASSPRGGSSYNEQFF. Full variable domain (rest looked up from reference TRBV7-9 and TRBJ2-1): DTGVSQNPRHKITKRGQNVTFRCDPISEHNRLYWYRQTLGQGPEFLTYFQNEAQLEKSRLLSDRFSAERPKGSFSTLEIQRTEQGDSAMYLCASSPRGGSSYNEQFFGPGTRLTVL.

This clone was observed once. The chain has TRBV6-1 and TRBJ1-5; 8 nucleotides line up with TRBD1. The germline CDR1 and CDR2 sequences are MNHNS and SASEGT. V dropped 9 bases and J dropped 2; count of bases not matched to a gene: 6. The CDR3 spans 14 residues. The CDR3 sequence is CARRQGLGNQPQHF. CDR3 nucleotides: TGTGCCAGGAGACAGGGGTTGGGCAATCAGCCCCAGCATTTT.

J is TRBJ1-4 and V is TRBV5-1; 9 bases fit TRBD1. Per germline, CDR1 SGHRS and CDR2 YFSETQ. This CDR3 is built from 13 residues. Unmatched junction bases numbered 7, after V lost 7 bases and J lost 9 bases. The CDR3 region has the DNA TGCGCCAGCTTCGAGGACAGGGGAAAAAAACTGTTTTTT. Protein sequence: CASFEDRGKKLFF.

This sequence joins TRBV2 and TRBJ2-5, with 7 bases aligning to TRBD2. The tail of the sequence fits TRBJ2-7 better, so the J call may be wrong. The CDR3 totals 13 residues. In germline, CDR1 is SNHLY, CDR2 FYNNEI. In DNA form, the CDR3 reads TGTGCCAGCAGTGGGGGGGGAATTTACGAGCAGTACTTC. Encoded protein: CASSGGGIYEQYF.

The chain couples TRBV7-6 to TRBJ2-1, with TRBD1 as a possible D gene (5 bases). Germline CDR1 reads SGHVS; CDR2 reads FNYEAQ. Trimming took off 3 bases at V and 5 bases at J, with 14 bases between the two ends. CDR3 length equals 15 residues. CDR3 sequence (DNA): TGTGCCAGCAGCTTCGACAGCTACTTGAACAATGAGCAGTTCTTC. Translating gives CASSFDSYLNNEQFF.

This chain uses TRBV7-2 with TRBJ2-4, with 8 bases aligning to TRBD1. The V gene's germline CDR1 is SGHTA and CDR2 FQGNSA. This CDR3 comprises 15 residues. The trim removed 1 base at V and 6 bases at J, leaving 5 bases unmatched. The CDR3 DNA sequence: TGTGCCAGCAGCTTAGGAAGACAGGGGATAAACATTCAGTACTTC. This codes for CASSLGRQGINIQYF.

This chain joins TRBV27 and TRBJ1-5, with TRBD1 matching 7 bases. This CDR3 is 14 amino acids long. With V trimmed by 3 bases and J by 16 bases, 15 bases remained unmatched. The V gene's germline CDR1 is MNHEY and CDR2 SMNVEV (reference sequence). CDR3 residues: CASSFSGFLQGQHF. The CDR3 coding sequence is TGTGCCAGCAGTTTCTCAGGGTTTCTACAGGGGCAACATTTT.